This T cell receptor beta chain was found in a study of T cells in Graves' hyperthyroidism and ophthalmopathy. This clonotype was seen at least ten times. The CDR3 length is 15 residues. Germline V gene lookup returns CDR1 LGHDT and CDR2 YNNKEL (reference sequence). V trimming: 1 base; J trimming: 4 bases; junction bases outside the gene matches: 6. RNA transcripts were the template for amplifying TCR beta CDR3 regions. Researchers ran a first-round RT-PCR on the TCR CDR3 using the HTBI primer set. Each CDR3 protein gets one entry after TCRdb re-called the multiplex PCR reads with MiXCR. This table has roughly 280,000 distinct CDR3 sequences, about a sixth appearing once. A Clinical Activity Score of at least 3, a NOSPECS grade of at least 4 and a duration under 3 months were recorded in the ophthalmopathy patients.

Specimen: blood. The clonotype comes from a woman between 55 and 75 years old with Graves' ophthalmopathy. This chain uses TRBV3-1 with TRBJ1-2; 7 bases map to TRBD1. The CDR3 loop reads CASSQGAGGGYGYTF. The CDR3, as DNA: TGTGCCAGCAGCCAAGGGGCAGGGGGAGGCTATGGCTACACCTTC.